This T cell receptor beta chain was identified during a study of shared clonotypes between healthy human individuals. Only in-frame clones appear in the TCRdb table, and some are missing; sequencing was by immunoSEQ multiplex PCR. The data contain roughly 2,500,000 clones, 90% to 95% of them singletons. Each donor was a Caucasian adult residing in Nashville, Tennessee. This TCR was recovered from a man between 18 and 35 years old in good health. Some clones in this sample may be carry-over from other donors' samples. Sequencing input: naive CD4+ T cells from PBMCs. Subset given: CD45RA+ positively selected.

The CDR3 DNA reads TGTGCAAGTCGCTTAGTAGTAATAGTGGAAATGAACACTGAAGCTTTCTTT. This sequence encodes CASRLVVIVEMNTEAFF. This chain links TRBV12-2 with TRBJ1-1. TRBV12-2 is marked as a pseudogene. There are 17 residues in the CDR3.